The rows below give T cell receptor beta chains drawn from one sample of a study of control samples from healthy donors and cancer patients. Repertoires were generated with immunoSEQ multiplex PCR, while TCRdb's copy carries only in-frame clones and drops some. The table has about 110,000 clones, 82% seen once. The source material was blood. Every receptor here comes from a man between 18 and 29 years old in good health. Each CDR3 is given with its conserved first and last residue. A D gene is named only where the DNA matches it firmly. Some rows mark clone size as missing; the rest say once, few, many or name a class of expanded clone.

j_call v_call clone_size d_call cdr3_aa cdr3_nt
TRBJ1-2 TRBV29-1 NA NA CSVEKRLGYTF TGCAGCGTGGAGAAACGACTGGGCTACACCTTC
TRBJ1-4 TRBV7-6 NA TRBD1 CASSSRQGRANEKLFF TGTGCCAGCAGCTCCAGACAGGGGCGAGCTAATGAAAAACTGTTTTTT
TRBJ1-2 TRBV12-3/TRBV12-4 many NA CASSSGPGYGYTF TGTGCCAGCAGCTCGGGTCCAGGGTATGGCTACACCTTC
TRBJ2-3 TRBV13 NA TRBD2 CASSVTGTSGAWGTDTQYF TGTGCCAGCAGCGTCACCGGGACTAGCGGGGCCTGGGGCACAGATACGCAGTATTTT
TRBJ2-1 TRBV7-9 NA TRBD1 CASNLWGTGPYNEQFF TGTGCCAGCAACCTATGGGGGACAGGACCCTACAATGAGCAGTTCTTC
TRBJ2-3 TRBV28 few NA CASSFREVTDTQYF TGTGCCAGCAGTTTCAGGGAGGTCACAGATACGCAGTATTTT
TRBJ2-1 TRBV6-5 NA TRBD1 CASTTGGIDNEQFF TGTGCCAGCACCACAGGGGGAATAGACAATGAGCAGTTCTTC
TRBJ2-3 TRBV18 NA TRBD1 CASSSRQGSDTQYF TGTGCCAGCTCATCCCGACAGGGGTCAGATACGCAGTATTTT
TRBJ1-1 TRBV19 NA NA CASSTDRNTEAFF TGTGCCAGTAGTACCGACCGGAACACTGAAGCTTTCTTT
TRBJ1-2 TRBV28 NA NA CASSLEGESGYTF TGTGCCAGCAGTTTAGAAGGGGAGAGTGGCTACACCTTC
TRBJ2-3 TRBV19 NA TRBD2 CASRRGGAGVSDTQYF TGTGCCAGTAGGCGGGGCGGGGCGGGGGTCTCAGATACGCAGTATTTT
TRBJ1-2 TRBV5-1 NA NA CASRVVPGSNYGYTF TGCGCCAGTCGAGTGGTTCCAGGGAGCAACTATGGCTACACCTTC
TRBJ1-4 TRBV4-2 NA TRBD1 CASSPTPGQGNEKLFF TGTGCCAGCAGCCCTACCCCGGGACAGGGTAATGAAAAACTGTTTTTT
TRBJ2-5 TRBV24-1 NA NA CATSDFRGLETQYF TGTGCCACCAGTGATTTTCGTGGTTTGGAGACCCAGTACTTC
TRBJ2-5 TRBV5-6 NA NA CASTSWGYSETQYF TGTGCCAGCACCTCCTGGGGTTATTCGGAGACCCAGTACTTC
TRBJ2-5 TRBV9 NA TRBD2 CASSVGTTGGPSETQYF TGTGCCAGCAGCGTAGGAACGACGGGGGGGCCGTCAGAGACCCAGTACTTC